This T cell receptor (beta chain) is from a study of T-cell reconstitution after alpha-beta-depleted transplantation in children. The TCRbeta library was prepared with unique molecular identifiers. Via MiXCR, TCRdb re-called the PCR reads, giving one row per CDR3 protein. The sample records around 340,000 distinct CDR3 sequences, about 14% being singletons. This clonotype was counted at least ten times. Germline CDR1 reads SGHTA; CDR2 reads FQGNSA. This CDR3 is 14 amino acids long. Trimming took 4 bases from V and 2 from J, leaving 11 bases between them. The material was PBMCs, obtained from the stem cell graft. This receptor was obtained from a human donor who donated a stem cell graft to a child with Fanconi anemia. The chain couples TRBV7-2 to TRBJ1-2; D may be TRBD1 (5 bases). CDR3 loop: CASSYSRGNYGYTF. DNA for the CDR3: TGTGCCAGCAGCTACTCGCGGGGGAACTATGGCTACACCTTC.